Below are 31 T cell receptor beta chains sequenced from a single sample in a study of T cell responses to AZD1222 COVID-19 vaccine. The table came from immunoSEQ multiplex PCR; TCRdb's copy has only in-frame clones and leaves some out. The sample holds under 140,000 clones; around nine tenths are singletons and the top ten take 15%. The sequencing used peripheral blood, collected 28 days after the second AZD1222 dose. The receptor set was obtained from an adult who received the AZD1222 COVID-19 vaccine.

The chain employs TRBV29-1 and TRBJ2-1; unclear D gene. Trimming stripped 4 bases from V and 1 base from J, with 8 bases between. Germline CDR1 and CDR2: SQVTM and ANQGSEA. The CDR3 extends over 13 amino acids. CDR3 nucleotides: TGCAGCGTTGGTTCGGGTTCCTACAATGAGCAGTTCTTC. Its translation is CSVGSGSYNEQFF.

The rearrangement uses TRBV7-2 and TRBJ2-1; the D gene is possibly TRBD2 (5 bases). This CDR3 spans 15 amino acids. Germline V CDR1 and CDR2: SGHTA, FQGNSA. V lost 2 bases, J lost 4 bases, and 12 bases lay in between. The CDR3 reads CASSLQTNRYNEQFF. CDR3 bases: TGTGCCAGCAGCTTACAGACTAACCGTTACAATGAGCAGTTCTTC.

CDR3 in amino acids: CASSRANYNEKLFF. Here the CDR3 DNA reads TGTGCCAGTAGTCGGGCCAACTATAATGAAAAACTGTTTTTT. The chain joins TRBV19 to TRBJ1-4; unclear D gene. The CDR3 totals 14 residues. Trimming stripped 5 bases from V and 4 bases from J, with 11 bases between. Germline V gene data show CDR1 as LNHDA and CDR2 as SQIVND (reference sequence).

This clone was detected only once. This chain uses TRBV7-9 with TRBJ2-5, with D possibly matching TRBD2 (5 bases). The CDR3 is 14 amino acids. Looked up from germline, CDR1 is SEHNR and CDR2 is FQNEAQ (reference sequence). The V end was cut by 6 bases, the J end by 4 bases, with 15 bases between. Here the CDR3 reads CASRLVSRGETQYF. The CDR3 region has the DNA TGTGCCAGCAGACTAGTGTCTCGGGGAGAGACCCAGTACTTC.

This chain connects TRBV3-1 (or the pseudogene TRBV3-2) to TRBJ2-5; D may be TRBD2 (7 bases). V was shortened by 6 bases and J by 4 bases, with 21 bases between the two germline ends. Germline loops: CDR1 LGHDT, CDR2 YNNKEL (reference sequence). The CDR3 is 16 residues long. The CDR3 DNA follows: TGTGCCAGCAGGAGTAGCGGGCGGGGGCAGGGAGAGACCCAGTACTTC. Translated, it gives CASRSSGRGQGETQYF.

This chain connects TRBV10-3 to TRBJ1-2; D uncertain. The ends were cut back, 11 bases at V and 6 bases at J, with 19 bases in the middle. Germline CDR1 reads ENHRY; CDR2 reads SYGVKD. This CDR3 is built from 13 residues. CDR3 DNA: TGTGCCGCAACCGAGTGGGGTTTGCATGGCTACACCTTC. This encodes CAATEWGLHGYTF.

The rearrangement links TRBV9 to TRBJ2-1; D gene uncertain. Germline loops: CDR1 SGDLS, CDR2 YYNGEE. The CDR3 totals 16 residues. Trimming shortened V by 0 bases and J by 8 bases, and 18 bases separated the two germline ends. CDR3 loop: CASSVDPRRLQHEQFF. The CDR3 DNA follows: TGTGCCAGCAGCGTAGATCCCAGGCGTCTACAACATGAGCAGTTCTTC.

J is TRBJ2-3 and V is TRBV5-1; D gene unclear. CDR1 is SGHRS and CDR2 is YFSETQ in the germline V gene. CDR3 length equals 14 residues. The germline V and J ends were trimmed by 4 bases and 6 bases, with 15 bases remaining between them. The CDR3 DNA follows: TGCGCCAGCAGCCCAGTTGGGCCCCCGGATACGCAGTATTTT. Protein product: CASSPVGPPDTQYF.

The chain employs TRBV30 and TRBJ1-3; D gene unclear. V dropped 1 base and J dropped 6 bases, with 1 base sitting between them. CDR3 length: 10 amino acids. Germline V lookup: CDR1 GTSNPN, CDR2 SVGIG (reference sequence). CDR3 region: CAWSANTIYF. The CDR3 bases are TGTGCCTGGAGTGCAAACACCATATATTTT.

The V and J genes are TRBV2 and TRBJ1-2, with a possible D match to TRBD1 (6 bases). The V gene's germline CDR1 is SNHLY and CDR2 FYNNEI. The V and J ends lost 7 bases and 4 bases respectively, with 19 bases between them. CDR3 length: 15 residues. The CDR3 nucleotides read TGTGCCAGCATTCTAGAGGGGGGGACCCTCTATGGCTACACCTTC. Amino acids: CASILEGGTLYGYTF. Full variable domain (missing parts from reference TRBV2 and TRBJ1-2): EPEVTQTPSHQVTQMGQEVILRCVPISNHLYFYWYRQILGQKVEFLVSFYNNEISEKSEIFDDQFSVERPDGSNFTLKIRSTKLEDSAMYFCASILEGGTLYGYTFGSGTRLTVV.

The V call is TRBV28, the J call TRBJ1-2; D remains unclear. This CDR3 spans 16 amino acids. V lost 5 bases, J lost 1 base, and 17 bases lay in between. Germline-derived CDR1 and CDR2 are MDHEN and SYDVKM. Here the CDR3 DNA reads TGTGCCAGCAGTACCCATCCGGGCCGCCTTAACTATGGCTACACCTTC. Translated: CASSTHPGRLNYGYTF.

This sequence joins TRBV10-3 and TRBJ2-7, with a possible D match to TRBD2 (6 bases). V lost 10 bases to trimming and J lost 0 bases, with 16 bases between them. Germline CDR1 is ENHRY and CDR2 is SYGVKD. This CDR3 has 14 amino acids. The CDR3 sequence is CATESSASSYEQYF. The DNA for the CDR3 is TGTGCCACCGAATCTAGCGCGAGCTCCTACGAGCAGTACTTC.

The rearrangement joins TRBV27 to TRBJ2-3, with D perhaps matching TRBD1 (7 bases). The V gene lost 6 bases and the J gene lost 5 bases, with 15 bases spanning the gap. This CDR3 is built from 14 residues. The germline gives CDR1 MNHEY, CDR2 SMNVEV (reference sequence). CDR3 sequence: CASSMEGAKDTQYF. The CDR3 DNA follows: TGTGCCAGCAGCATGGAGGGGGCAAAAGATACGCAGTATTTT.

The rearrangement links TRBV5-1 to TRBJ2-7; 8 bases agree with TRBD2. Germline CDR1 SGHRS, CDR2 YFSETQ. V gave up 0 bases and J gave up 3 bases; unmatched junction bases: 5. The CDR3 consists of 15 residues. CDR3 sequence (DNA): TGCGCCAGCAGCTTGGGAGCGGGGGTTCTCTACGAGCAGTACTTC. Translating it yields CASSLGAGVLYEQYF.

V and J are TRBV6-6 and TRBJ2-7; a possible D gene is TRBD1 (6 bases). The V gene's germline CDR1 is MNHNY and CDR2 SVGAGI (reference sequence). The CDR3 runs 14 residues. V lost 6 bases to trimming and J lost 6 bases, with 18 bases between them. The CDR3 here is CASRPTGLAREQYF. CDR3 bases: TGTGCCAGCAGACCTACAGGGTTGGCACGCGAGCAGTACTTC.

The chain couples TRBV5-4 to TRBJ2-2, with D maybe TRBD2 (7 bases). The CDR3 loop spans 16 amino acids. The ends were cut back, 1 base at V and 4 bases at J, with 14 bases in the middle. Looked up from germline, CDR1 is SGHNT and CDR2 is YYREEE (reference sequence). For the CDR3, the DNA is TGTGCCAGCAGCTTGTGGGCGGGGGCCGCCACCGGGGAGCTGTTTTTT. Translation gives CASSLWAGAATGELFF.

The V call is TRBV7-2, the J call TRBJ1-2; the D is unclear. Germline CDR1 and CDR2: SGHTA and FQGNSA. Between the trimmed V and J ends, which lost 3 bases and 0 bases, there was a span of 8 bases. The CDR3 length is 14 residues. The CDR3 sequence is CASSFRETNYGYTF. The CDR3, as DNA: TGTGCCAGCAGCTTTAGAGAGACTAACTATGGCTACACCTTC.

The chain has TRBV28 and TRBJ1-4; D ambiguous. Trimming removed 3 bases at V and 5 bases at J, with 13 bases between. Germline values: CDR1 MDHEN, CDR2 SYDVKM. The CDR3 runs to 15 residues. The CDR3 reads CASSFSGLPNEKLFF. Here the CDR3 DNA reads TGTGCCAGCAGTTTTTCTGGGCTGCCCAATGAAAAACTGTTTTTT.

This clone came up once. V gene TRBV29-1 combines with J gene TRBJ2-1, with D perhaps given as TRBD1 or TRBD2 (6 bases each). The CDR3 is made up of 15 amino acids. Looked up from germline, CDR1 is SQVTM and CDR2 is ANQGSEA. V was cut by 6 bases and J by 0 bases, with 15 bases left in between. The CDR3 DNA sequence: TGCAGCGTCTCCGGAGGGACAAACTCCTACAATGAGCAGTTCTTC. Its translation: CSVSGGTNSYNEQFF.

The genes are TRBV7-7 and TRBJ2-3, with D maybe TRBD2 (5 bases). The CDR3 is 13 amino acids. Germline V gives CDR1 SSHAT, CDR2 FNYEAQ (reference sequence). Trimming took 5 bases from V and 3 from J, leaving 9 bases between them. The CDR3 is CASSAGNTDTQYF. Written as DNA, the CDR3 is TGTGCCAGCAGCGCCGGGAATACAGATACGCAGTATTTT.

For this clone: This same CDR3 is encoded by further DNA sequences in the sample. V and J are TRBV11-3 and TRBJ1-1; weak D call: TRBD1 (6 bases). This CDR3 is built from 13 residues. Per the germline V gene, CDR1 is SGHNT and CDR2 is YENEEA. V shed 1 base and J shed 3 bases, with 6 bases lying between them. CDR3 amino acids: CASSLAGDTEAFF. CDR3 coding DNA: TGTGCCAGCAGCTTAGCAGGGGACACTGAAGCTTTCTTT.

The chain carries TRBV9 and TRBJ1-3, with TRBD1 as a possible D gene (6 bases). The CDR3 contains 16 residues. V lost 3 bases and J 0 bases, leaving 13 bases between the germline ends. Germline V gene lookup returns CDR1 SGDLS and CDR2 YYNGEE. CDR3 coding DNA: TGTGCCAGCAGCGCGCTGGGACACAGCTCTGGAAACACCATATATTTT. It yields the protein CASSALGHSSGNTIYF.

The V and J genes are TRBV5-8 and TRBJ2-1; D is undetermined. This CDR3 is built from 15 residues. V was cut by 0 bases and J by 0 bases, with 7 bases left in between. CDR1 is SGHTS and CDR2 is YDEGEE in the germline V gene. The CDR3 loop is CASSLGTNSYNEQFF. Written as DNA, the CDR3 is TGTGCCAGCAGCTTGGGGACGAACTCCTACAATGAGCAGTTCTTC.

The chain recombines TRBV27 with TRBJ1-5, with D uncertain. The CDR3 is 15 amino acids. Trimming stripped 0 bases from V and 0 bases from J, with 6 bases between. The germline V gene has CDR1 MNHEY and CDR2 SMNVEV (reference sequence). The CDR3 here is CASSLSSNSNQPQHF. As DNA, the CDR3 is TGTGCCAGCAGTTTATCGTCTAATAGCAATCAGCCCCAGCATTTT.

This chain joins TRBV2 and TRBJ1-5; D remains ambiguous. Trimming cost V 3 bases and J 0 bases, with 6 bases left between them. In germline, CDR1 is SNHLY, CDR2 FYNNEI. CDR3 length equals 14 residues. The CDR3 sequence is CASSDNYSNQPQHF. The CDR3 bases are TGTGCCAGCAGTGACAATTATAGCAATCAGCCCCAGCATTTT.

CDR3 DNA: TGTGCCAGCAGCTTATCGGTAGGGGGCGCATTCACTGAAGCTTTCTTT. It translates to CASSLSVGGAFTEAFF. The rearrangement uses TRBV7-9 and TRBJ1-1; 7 nucleotides match TRBD1. CDR3 size: 16 residues. V shed 2 bases, J shed 4 bases, and the junction held 10 bases outside the gene matches. Germline-derived CDR1 and CDR2 are SEHNR and FQNEAQ (reference sequence).

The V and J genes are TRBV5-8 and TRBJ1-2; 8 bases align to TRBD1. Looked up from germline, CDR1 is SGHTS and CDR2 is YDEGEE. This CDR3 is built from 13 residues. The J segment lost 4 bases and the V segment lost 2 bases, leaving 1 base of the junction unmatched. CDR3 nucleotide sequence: TGTGCCAGCAGCTTCGGACAGGGCTATGGCTACACCTTC. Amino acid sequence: CASSFGQGYGYTF.

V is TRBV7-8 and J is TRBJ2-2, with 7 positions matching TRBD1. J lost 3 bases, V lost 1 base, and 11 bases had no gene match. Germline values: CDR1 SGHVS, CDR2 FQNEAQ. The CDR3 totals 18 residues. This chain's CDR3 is CASSLEGSGTEYTGELFF. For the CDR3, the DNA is TGTGCCAGCAGCTTAGAGGGCTCCGGGACAGAGTACACCGGGGAGCTGTTTTTT.

The CDR3 loop is CASSYLLGGTEAFF. CDR3 DNA sequence: TGTGCCAGCAGTTACCTACTCGGAGGGACTGAAGCTTTCTTT. The V call is TRBV27, the J call TRBJ1-1; D ambiguous. Germline V gene sequence: CDR1 MNHEY, CDR2 SMNVEV (reference sequence). Trimming left V 4 bases short and J 5 bases short, with 14 bases between. The CDR3 consists of 14 residues.

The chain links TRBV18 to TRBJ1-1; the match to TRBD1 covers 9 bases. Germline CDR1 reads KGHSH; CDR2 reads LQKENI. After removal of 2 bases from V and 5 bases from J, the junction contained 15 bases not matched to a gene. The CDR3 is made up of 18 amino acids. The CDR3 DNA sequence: TGTGCCAGCTCACCAATCCTGTCACAGGGGGCAAGGGGGACTGAAGCTTTCTTT. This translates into CASSPILSQGARGTEAFF.

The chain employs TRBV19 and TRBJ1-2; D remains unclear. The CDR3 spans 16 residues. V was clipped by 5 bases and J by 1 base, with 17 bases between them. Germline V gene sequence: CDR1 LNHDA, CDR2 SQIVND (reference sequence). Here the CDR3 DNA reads TGTGCCAGTAGTTCTGGCCGTTCAACGATTAACTATGGCTACACCTTC. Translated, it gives CASSSGRSTINYGYTF.